This T cell receptor beta chain was identified during a study of shared clonotypes between healthy human individuals. The CDR3 totals 15 residues. V gave up 7 bases and J gave up 9 bases; unmatched junction bases: 9. Looked up from germline, CDR1 is SGHTA and CDR2 is FQGNSA. Method: immunoSEQ multiplex PCR; TCRdb's copy keeps in-frame clones and lacks some. This table holds 1.5 million to 1.9 million clones, 98% found once. This rearrangement joins TRBV7-2 to TRBJ2-1, with 13 bases lining up with TRBD2. Sequencing was performed on naive CD4+ T cells sorted from blood. Described subset: CD45RA+ positively selected. The sequence was obtained from a man aged 25-45 years in good health. For the CDR3, the DNA is TGTGCCAGCAACCCACTAGCGGGAGGGGTGGGTGAGCAGTTCTTC. It specifies CASNPLAGGVGEQFF.